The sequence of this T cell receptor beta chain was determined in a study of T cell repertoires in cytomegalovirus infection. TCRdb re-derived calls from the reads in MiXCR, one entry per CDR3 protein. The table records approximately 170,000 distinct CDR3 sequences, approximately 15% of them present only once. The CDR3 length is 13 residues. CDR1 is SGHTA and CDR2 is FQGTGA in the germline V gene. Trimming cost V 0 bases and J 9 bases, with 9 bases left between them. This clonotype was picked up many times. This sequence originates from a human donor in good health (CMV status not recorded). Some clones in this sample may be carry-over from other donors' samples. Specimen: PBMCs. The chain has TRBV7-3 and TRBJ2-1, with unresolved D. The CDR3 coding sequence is TGTGCCAGCAGCTTAACTAGTCCAAGTGAGCAGTTCTTC. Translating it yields CASSLTSPSEQFF. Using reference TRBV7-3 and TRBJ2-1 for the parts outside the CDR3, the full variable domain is GAGVSQTPSNKVTEKGKYVELRCDPISGHTALYWYRQSLGQGPEFLIYFQGTGAADDSGLPNDRFFAVRPEGSVSTLKIQRTERGDSAVYLCASSLTSPSEQFFGPGTRLTVL.